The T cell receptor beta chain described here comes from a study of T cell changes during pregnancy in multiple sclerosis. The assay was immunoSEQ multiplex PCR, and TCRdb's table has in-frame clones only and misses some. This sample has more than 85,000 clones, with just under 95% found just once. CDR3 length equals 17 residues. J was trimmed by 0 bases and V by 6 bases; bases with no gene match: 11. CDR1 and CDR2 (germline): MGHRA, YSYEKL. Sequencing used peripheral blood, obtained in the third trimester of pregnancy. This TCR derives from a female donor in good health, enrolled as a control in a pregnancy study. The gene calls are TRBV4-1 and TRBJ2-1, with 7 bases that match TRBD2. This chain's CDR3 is CASRRGEASGSYNEQFF. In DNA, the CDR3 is TGCGCCAGCAGACGCGGTGAAGCTAGCGGCTCCTACAATGAGCAGTTCTTC.